This is a list of T cell receptor beta chains from one sample in a study of T cells after yellow fever vaccination. TCRdb redid the calling of the 5' RACE reads with MiXCR, one entry per CDR3 protein. The data show about 250,000 distinct CDR3 sequences, with approximately 3.6% seen just once and about a fifth held by the top ten. The sequencing here drew on PBMCs, taken 15 days after the yellow fever booster vaccination. The receptors stem from a man aged 18 to 29 who received the YFV17D yellow fever vaccine. Each CDR3 is given with its conserved first and last residue. The D gene is left open where the match is weak. Only part of the rows carry a size: once, few, many, or a class if the clone is expanded.

clone_size	j_call	v_call	d_call	cdr3_aa	cdr3_nt
many	TRBJ1-1	TRBV7-8	TRBD1	CASSPRTGRDTEAFF	TGTGCCAGCAGCCCGCGGACAGGGAGGGACACTGAAGCTTTCTTT
many	TRBJ2-3	TRBV7-2	TRBD2	CASSEGLAGARRPGDTQYF	TGTGCCAGCAGCGAGGGACTAGCGGGGGCAAGGCGGCCGGGAGATACGCAGTATTTT
many	TRBJ1-5	TRBV7-3	.	CASSLVGGLNQPQHF	TGTGCCAGCAGCTTAGTAGGGGGGCTCAATCAGCCCCAGCATTTT
many	TRBJ2-2	TRBV25-1	TRBD1	CASSESGQGAGELFF	TGTGCCAGCAGCGAAAGCGGACAGGGGGCCGGGGAGCTGTTTTTT
many	TRBJ1-6	TRBV7-9	.	CASSSPNRTAINSPLHF	TGTGCCAGCAGCTCCCCCAATCGGACAGCAATAAATTCACCCCTCCACTTT
many	TRBJ1-5	TRBV10-3	.	CAITASGDQPQHF	TGTGCCATCACAGCGTCTGGGGATCAGCCCCAGCATTTT
many	TRBJ1-2	TRBV4-1	TRBD1	CASSQDREYGYTF	TGCGCCAGCAGCCAGGACAGGGAATATGGCTACACCTTC
many	TRBJ2-3	TRBV20-1	TRBD2	CSASKLAAVYTDTQYF	TGCAGTGCTAGCAAACTAGCGGCCGTATACACAGATACGCAGTATTTT
many	TRBJ2-3	TRBV9	.	CASSARDGSTDTQYF	TGTGCCAGCAGCGCTAGGGACGGAAGCACAGATACGCAGTATTTT
many	TRBJ2-1	TRBV12-3/TRBV12-4	TRBD1	CASIPGRGNYNEQFF	TGTGCCAGCATCCCCGGCAGGGGGAACTACAATGAGCAGTTCTTC
.	TRBJ2-5	TRBV7-2	TRBD1	CASSLLGQAETQYF	TGTGCCAGCAGCTTACTGGGACAGGCAGAGACCCAGTACTTC
many	TRBJ2-6	TRBV5-4	TRBD1	CASSRTGGSGANVLTF	TGTGCCAGCAGCCGGACAGGGGGCTCTGGGGCCAACGTCCTGACTTTC
many	TRBJ2-7	TRBV4-3	.	CASSPQPRQSTYEQYF	TGCGCCAGCAGCCCACAACCTCGGCAGTCGACATACGAGCAGTACTTC
many	TRBJ2-1	TRBV5-6	TRBD2	CASSSRLAGAYNEQFF	TGTGCCAGCAGCTCCCGCCTAGCGGGGGCCTACAATGAGCAGTTCTTC
many	TRBJ1-1	TRBV4-1	TRBD1	CASSQAPTGGYTEAFF	TGCGCCAGCAGCCAGGCTCCGACAGGGGGCTACACTGAAGCTTTCTTT
many	TRBJ1-3	TRBV5-6	.	CASSRTGAIGNTIYF	TGTGCCAGCAGCCGTACAGGAGCTATTGGAAACACCATATATTTT